This paragraph covers one T cell receptor beta chain sequence. The data originate from a study of CD8 T cells in Susac syndrome. It was with random hexamers that 0.5 to 1 ug RNA was reverse transcribed. One entry per CDR3 protein results from TCRdb running MiXCR on the immunoSEQ multiplex PCR reads. The data hold about 140,000 distinct CDR3 sequences, with approximately 95% observed a single time. The CDR3 covers 12 residues. V lost 1 base to trimming and J lost 7 bases, with 4 bases between them. Looked up from germline, CDR1 is LGHDT and CDR2 is YNNKEL (reference sequence). Source material: CD4+ T cells from PBMCs. The clonotype was recovered from a human donor in good health. J is TRBJ1-4 and V is TRBV3-1; D remains unclear. The DNA for the CDR3 is TGTGCCAGCAGCCAAGGGGCTGAAAAACTGTTTTTT. This codes for CASSQGAEKLFF.